One sample yielded the 3 T cell receptor beta chains listed below, sequenced in a study of T cells in Graves' hyperthyroidism and ophthalmopathy. TCR beta CDR3 sequences were amplified from RNA transcripts. HTBI primers were employed in a first-round RT-PCR of the TCR CDR3. TCRdb re-called the multiplex PCR reads with MiXCR, one entry per CDR3 protein. Of over 450,000 distinct CDR3 sequences listed, 13% to 15% were seen once; the top ten hold roughly 17%. What was sequenced was blood. Every receptor here comes from a woman between 18 and 29 years old with Graves' hyperthyroidism.

The gene calls are TRBV9 and TRBJ2-1, with 9 bases aligning to TRBD2. Germline V gene lookup returns CDR1 SGDLS and CDR2 YYNGEE. This CDR3 contains 14 residues. The J segment lost 4 bases and the V segment lost 3 bases, leaving 2 bases of the junction unmatched. CDR3 in DNA: TGTGCCAGCAGCGCTAGCGGGAATTACAATGAGCAGTTCTTC. This codes for CASSASGNYNEQFF.

This clonotype showed up many times. The J gene is TRBJ2-3, the V gene TRBV27; 10 bases align to TRBD2. Germline V gene lookup returns CDR1 MNHEY and CDR2 SMNVEV (reference sequence). The CDR3 length is 15 residues. V trimming: 7 bases; J trimming: 0 bases; junction bases outside the gene matches: 4. The CDR3 sequence: CASTLAGVSTDTQYF. As DNA, the CDR3 is TGTGCCAGCACCCTAGCGGGAGTGAGCACAGATACGCAGTATTTT.

The rearrangement uses TRBV6-1 and TRBJ2-7, with a weak D call TRBD1 (6 bases). This CDR3 is built from 14 residues. The V end was cut by 5 bases, the J end by 2 bases, with 13 bases between. The germline CDR1 and CDR2 sequences are MNHNS and SASEGT. CDR3 protein: CASSSGRGAYEQYF. For the CDR3, the DNA is TGTGCCAGCAGTAGCGGCAGGGGAGCCTACGAGCAGTACTTC.